This section outlines one T cell receptor (beta chain) sequence together with its context. Per germline, CDR1 SEHNR and CDR2 FQNEAQ (reference sequence). The ends lost 1 base at V and 0 bases at J; junction bases unmatched: 1. This CDR3 spans 15 amino acids. This record comes from a study of OX40 agonist ivuxolimab in advanced cancers. Sequenced by immunoSEQ multiplex PCR; TCRdb stores in-frame clones only, minus some. This sample carries 20,000 to 25,000 clones, more than 80% of them seen once, and the ten largest clones take roughly 20%. Specimen: CD4+ or CD8+ T cells sorted from blood, collected in a trial of the OX40 agonist ivuxolimab. This TCR was recovered from an adult with an advanced solid tumor such as melanoma, head and neck, liver or kidney cancer. J is TRBJ1-2 and V is TRBV7-9; 8 bases line up with TRBD1. The CDR3, as DNA: TGTGCCAGCAGCTTAGGGACAGGGACTAACTATGGCTACACCTTC. Translating gives CASSLGTGTNYGYTF. Looking up the rest from reference TRBV7-9 and TRBJ1-2 gives the full variable domain: DTGVSQNPRHKITKRGQNVTFRCDPISEHNRLYWYRQTLGQGPEFLTYFQNEAQLEKSRLLSDRFSAERPKGSFSTLEIQRTEQGDSAMYLCASSLGTGTNYGYTFGSGTRLTVV.